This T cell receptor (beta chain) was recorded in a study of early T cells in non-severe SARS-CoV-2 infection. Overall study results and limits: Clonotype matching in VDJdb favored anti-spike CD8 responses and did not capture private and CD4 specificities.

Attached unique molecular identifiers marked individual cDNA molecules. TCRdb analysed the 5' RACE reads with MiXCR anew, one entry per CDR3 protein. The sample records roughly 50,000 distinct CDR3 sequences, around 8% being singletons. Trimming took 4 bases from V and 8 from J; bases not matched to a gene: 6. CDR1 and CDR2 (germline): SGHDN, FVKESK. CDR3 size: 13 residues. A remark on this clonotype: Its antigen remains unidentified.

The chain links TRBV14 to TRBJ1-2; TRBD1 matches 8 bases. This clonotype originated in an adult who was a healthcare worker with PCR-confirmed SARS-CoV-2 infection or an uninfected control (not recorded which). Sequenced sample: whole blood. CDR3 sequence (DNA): TGTGCCAGCAGCCCAACAGGGGGAAGCGGCTACACCTTC. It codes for CASSPTGGSGYTF.